The next 8 T cell receptor beta chains were all read from a single sample in a study of T cells in localized non-small cell lung cancer. Assay used: immunoSEQ multiplex PCR; TCRdb lists only in-frame clones, some missing. Seen here are tens of thousands of clones, 70% to 90% observed once, and the top ten hold over 20%. Sequenced material: PBMCs, taken before any cancer treatment. These receptors were obtained from a man aged 35 to 69 with stage II squamous cell lung carcinoma.

The J gene is TRBJ2-7, the V gene TRBV10-2; 10 bases map to TRBD2. Germline V gene data show CDR1 as WSHSY and CDR2 as SAAADI. CDR3 size: 15 residues. The V gene end was trimmed by 3 bases and the J gene end by 0 bases; junction bases not matched to a gene: 2. The CDR3 loop is CASSDLAGVSYEQYF. The CDR3 DNA is TGCGCCAGCAGTGATCTAGCGGGGGTCTCCTACGAGCAGTACTTC.

V and J are TRBV2 and TRBJ2-7; 9 bases align to TRBD2. This CDR3 has 14 residues. The V gene end was trimmed by 3 bases and the J gene end by 3 bases; junction bases not matched to a gene: 3. Germline CDR1 reads SNHLY; CDR2 reads FYNNEI. CDR3 sequence (DNA): TGTGCCAGCAGTGACCCTAGCGGGGACTACGAGCAGTACTTC. Amino acid sequence: CASSDPSGDYEQYF.

In regard to this clone: The same CDR3 also results from other DNA sequences found in this sample. The V call is TRBV29-1, the J call TRBJ2-1; TRBD2 aligns across 13 bases. The CDR3 has 14 residues. Looked up from germline, CDR1 is SQVTM and CDR2 is ANQGSEA. The V and J ends lost 3 bases and 6 bases, in that order; junction bases with no gene match: 2. The chain's CDR3 is CSVDGLAGANEQFF. DNA of the CDR3: TGCAGCGTTGACGGACTAGCGGGGGCCAATGAGCAGTTCTTC.

The chain's CDR3 is CASRPLGNSLSDEQYF. For the CDR3, the DNA is TGTGCCAGTAGGCCCTTGGGTAACAGCCTGAGCGACGAGCAGTACTTC. The rearrangement links TRBV19 to TRBJ2-7, with D unclear. The CDR3 length is 16 residues. V lost 6 bases to trimming and J lost 5 bases, with 23 bases between them. From germline, CDR1 is LNHDA and CDR2 SQIVND (reference sequence).

The CDR3 bases are TGTGCCAGCAGTTACTTGGGACTAGCGGGTCAGGGCGAGCAGTACTTC. This encodes CASSYLGLAGQGEQYF. This sequence joins TRBV6-6 and TRBJ2-7; 12 bases match TRBD2. Germline V CDR1 and CDR2: MNHNY, SVGAGI (reference sequence). This CDR3 comprises 16 residues. V shed 1 base and J 6 bases; nucleotides not matched to a gene: 7.

This chain uses TRBV11-3 with TRBJ2-1; tentatively, D is TRBD2 (6 bases). The CDR3 runs 16 residues. Germline V gene sequence: CDR1 SGHNT, CDR2 YENEEA. The ends were cut back, 4 bases at V and 1 base at J, with 14 bases in the middle. CDR3 region: CASSSRGLISYNEQFF. The DNA for the CDR3 is TGTGCCAGCAGCTCCCGGGGACTGATATCCTACAATGAGCAGTTCTTC.

The chain is built from TRBV29-1 and TRBJ1-2, with D possibly being TRBD1 (6 bases). Between the trimmed V and J ends, which lost 7 bases and 4 bases, there was a span of 10 bases. This CDR3 comprises 11 residues. Germline CDR1 is SQVTM and CDR2 is ANQGSEA. The DNA of the CDR3 is TGCAGCGCCCGGGACACCTATGGCTACACCTTC. This codes for CSARDTYGYTF. The full variable domain, rest sourced from reference TRBV29-1 and TRBJ1-2, is SAVISQKPSRDICQRGTSLTIQCQVDSQVTMMFWYRQQPGQSLTLIATANQGSEATYESGFVIDKFPISRPNLTFSTLTVSNMSPEDSSIYLCSARDTYGYTFGSGTRLTVV.

The chain joins TRBV4-3 to TRBJ2-6; D is perhaps TRBD1 (6 bases). The germline V gene encodes CDR1 LGHNA and CDR2 YSLEER. V lost 5 bases, J lost 4 bases, and 12 bases lay in between. The CDR3 has 15 residues. The CDR3 sequence: CASSVRQAGANVLTF. CDR3 sequence (DNA): TGCGCCAGCAGCGTCCGACAGGCCGGGGCCAACGTCCTGACTTTC.